This passage covers 8 T cell receptor beta chains from one sample sequenced in a study of T cells in women clearing cervical HPV infection. Assay: immunoSEQ multiplex PCR; the TCRdb copy retains only in-frame clones and omits some. This sample contains about 39,000 clones. The sequenced sample consisted of blood buffy coat. These receptor sequences come from a woman aged 18 to 75 with a cervical HPV16 infection that either progressed to CIN3+ or cleared (not recorded which).

Comment on this clone: With the read ending 3 residues before the CDR3 end, the germline J gene is used to fill in that end. The chain uses TRBV7-8 and TRBJ1-2, with D possibly matching TRBD1 (5 bases). This CDR3 is 18 amino acids long. Germline lookup yields CDR1 SGHVS and CDR2 FQNEAQ. The covered CDR3 bases are TGTGCCAGCAGCTTAGCAGGCAAGGGGAACCCGAGTACCTACGAC. Translated, it gives CASSLAGKGNPSTYD. The whole CDR3 protein reads CASSLAGKGNPSTYDYTF.

About this clone itself: The CDR3 end lies 3 residues beyond the end of the read and is filled in from the germline J gene. The J gene is TRBJ1-1, the V gene TRBV20-1; perhaps TRBD1 as D (5 bases). Germline V gene lookup returns CDR1 DFQATT and CDR2 SNEGSKA (reference sequence). The V end was cut by 0 bases, the J end by 2 bases, with 10 bases between. This CDR3 has 14 residues. The sequenced CDR3 bases are TGCAGTGCTAGAGATCCAGGGATTAACACTGAA. Translated: CSARDPGINTE. The entire CDR3 protein reads CSARDPGINTEAFF.

As regards this clone: Coverage ceases 3 residues before the CDR3 finishes, and the germline J gene fills in the end. This chain joins TRBV28 and TRBJ2-7; D is undetermined. Germline lookup yields CDR1 MDHEN and CDR2 SYDVKM. CDR3 size: 11 residues. Between the trimmed V and J ends, which lost 5 bases and 4 bases, there was a span of 6 bases. The covered CDR3 bases are TGTGCCAGCAGTCTCAGATACGAG. Protein sequence: CASSLRYE. The whole CDR3 protein reads CASSLRYEQYF.

With respect to this clone: The read terminates 3 residues before the CDR3 end, so the remaining end is supplied by the germline J gene. The V gene is TRBV5-4, the J gene TRBJ1-2, with 9 bases fitting TRBD1. CDR3 length: 16 amino acids. Trimming at V came to 2 bases and at J to 2 bases, leaving 7 bases not matched to a gene. From germline, CDR1 is SGHNT and CDR2 YYREEE (reference sequence). This chain's CDR3 is CASSLGGQGTNYGYTF. CDR3 DNA, as far as it was read: TGTGCCAGCAGCTTAGGAGGACAGGGGACAAACTATGGC.

A remark on this clone: The read ends 3 residues early relative to the CDR3; the germline J gene fills the gap. This chain connects TRBV5-1 to TRBJ1-1, with TRBD1 identical over 7 bases. The trim removed 9 bases at V and 2 bases at J, leaving 7 bases unmatched. The CDR3 sequence is 13 residues long. Germline values: CDR1 SGHRS, CDR2 YFSETQ. CDR3 DNA, as far as it was read: TGCGCCACCCGGATAGGGGGCAACACTGAA. Translation gives CATRIGGNTE. In full, the CDR3 is CATRIGGNTEAFF.

The CDR3 DNA, read in part, is TGCAGTGCTACCTCGGGACAGGGGGATGAAAAA. Its protein is CSATSGQGDEK. The whole CDR3 is CSATSGQGDEKLFF. This chain joins TRBV20-1 and TRBJ1-4; 11 bases match TRBD1. The missing CDR3 end, 3 residues past where the read stops, is filled in from the germline J gene. This CDR3 region has 14 residues. CDR1 and CDR2 from the germline V gene are DFQATT and SNEGSKA (reference sequence). J lost 6 bases, V lost 4 bases, and 4 bases had no gene match.

Of note for this clone: The read ends 3 residues early relative to the CDR3; the germline J gene fills the gap. The chain carries TRBV7-8 and TRBJ2-7; 8 bases map to TRBD1. The V and J ends lost 5 bases and 1 base, in that order; junction bases with no gene match: 10. This CDR3 is 16 amino acids long. Germline V gene sequence: CDR1 SGHVS, CDR2 FQNEAQ. CDR3 DNA, as far as it was read: TGTGCCAGCAGCCCCTGGACAGGGTTTACTTCCTACGAG. Its protein is CASSPWTGFTSYE. The CDR3 in full is CASSPWTGFTSYEQYF.

Regarding this clone: The read ends 3 residues shy of where the CDR3 ends; the end is completed using the germline J gene. The chain carries TRBV5-1 and TRBJ1-4, with a possible D match to TRBD1 (5 bases). Trimming removed 3 bases at V and 7 bases at J, with 13 bases between. Germline CDR1 reads SGHRS; CDR2 reads YFSETQ. The CDR3 sequence is 14 residues long. The CDR3 bases that were read are TGCGCCAGCAGCTGGCAGGGCTTGGGTGAAAAA. Its protein is CASSWQGLGEK. The whole CDR3 region reads CASSWQGLGEKLFF.